This T cell receptor beta chain was identified during a study of blood T cell repertoires in COVID-19. Across the study: From the United States, Italy and Spain came samples of acute and convalescent COVID-19. The analysed material was cDNA or gDNA that came from T cells, B-cell-depleted T cells, or PBMCs.

This CDR3 region has 15 residues. V was pared by 2 bases and J by 2 bases, with 5 bases of the junction left unmatched. Germline CDR1 reads WSHSY; CDR2 reads SAAADI. Per the study methods: Amplified reference gene primers provided the basis for estimating nucleated cell counts. Profiled with immunoSEQ multiplex PCR; TCRdb holds only in-frame clones, not every one. V and J calls plus clone size are reproduced from that table; the DNA served to infer D and trimming. The top ten clones hold roughly 3.7% of a sample with about 130,000 clones, more than 75% of them seen once. Material for sequencing was peripheral blood. The V call is TRBV10-2, the J call TRBJ2-7; 8 nucleotides agree with TRBD2. This receptor was obtained from a man in his forties or fifties with active COVID-19. The CDR3 protein is CASSEPAGATYEQYF. The DNA of the CDR3 is TGCGCCAGCAGTGAGCCAGCGGGGGCCACCTACGAGCAGTACTTC.